The 24 T cell receptor beta chains given below trace back to one sample, sequenced in a study of T cell responses to AZD1222 COVID-19 vaccine. The protocol was immunoSEQ multiplex PCR, while the TCRdb copy is restricted to in-frame clones and leaves out a portion. Of more than 75,000 clones in the sample, 92% were seen once. The sample in question was peripheral blood, obtained on day 0 of AZD1222 vaccination. These receptor sequences come from an adult in good health.

This rearrangement joins TRBV9 to TRBJ2-7; D may be TRBD2 (6 bases). The CDR3 has 15 amino acids. CDR1 is SGDLS and CDR2 is YYNGEE in the germline V gene. Trimming pared 0 bases from V and 5 bases from J, leaving 15 bases between. DNA of the CDR3: TGTGCCAGCAGCGTAGGCAGGAGGGAGTACGACGAGCAGTACTTC. This encodes CASSVGRREYDEQYF.

The J gene is TRBJ2-1, the V gene TRBV7-9; 9 bases align to TRBD2. V shed 6 bases and J 4 bases; nucleotides not matched to a gene: 7. Per the germline V gene, CDR1 is SEHNR and CDR2 is FQNEAQ (reference sequence). This CDR3 is built from 15 residues. This CDR3 is CASSRSGSGYNEQFF. The DNA for the CDR3 is TGTGCCAGCAGTCGTAGCGGGAGTGGTTACAATGAGCAGTTCTTC.

This clone has a single count. The CDR3 protein is CASRGNRYEQYF. In nucleotides, the CDR3 is TGTGCCAGCAGAGGTAACAGATACGAGCAGTACTTC. J is TRBJ2-7 and V is TRBV28, with no clear D. Trimming took 6 bases from V and 4 from J, leaving 10 bases between them. This CDR3 has 12 residues. Germline loops: CDR1 MDHEN, CDR2 SYDVKM.

The chain has TRBV10-2 and TRBJ2-1; D may be TRBD1 (6 bases). The CDR3 runs 17 residues. V lost 0 bases and J lost 7, with 19 bases in between. Germline V lookup: CDR1 WSHSY, CDR2 SAAADI. The CDR3 DNA follows: TGCGCCAGCAGTGAGTCCCCCGCTAGGGGGTTGCGGAATGAGCAGTTCTTC. Protein sequence: CASSESPARGLRNEQFF.

This chain joins TRBV6-7 and TRBJ2-3; 12 bases fit TRBD2. TRBV6-7 falls under the ORF class, with uncertain function. The CDR3 totals 17 residues. V dropped 6 bases and J dropped 5; count of bases not matched to a gene: 12. CDR3 in DNA: TGTGCCAGCAGCCCGCCGGCTAGCGGGAGGGCCAGAGATACGCAGTATTTT. Translated, it gives CASSPPASGRARDTQYF.

The chain recombines TRBV30 with TRBJ1-5; TRBD1 is a possible D gene (6 bases). Germline loops: CDR1 GTSNPN, CDR2 SVGIG (reference sequence). This CDR3 comprises 13 residues. Trimming removed 4 bases from V and 6 bases from J, with 13 bases in between. CDR3 bases: TGTGCCTGGAATGACAGGTATGGTCAGCCCCAGCATTTT. Amino acids: CAWNDRYGQPQHF.

The V gene is TRBV5-5, the J gene TRBJ1-1; the D is unclear. V dropped 1 base and J dropped 4 bases, with 8 bases sitting between them. This CDR3 contains 13 residues. The germline V gene has CDR1 SGHKS and CDR2 YYEKEE (reference sequence). The CDR3 reads CASSLPGSTEAFF. In DNA form, the CDR3 reads TGTGCCAGCAGCTTGCCGGGAAGCACTGAAGCTTTCTTT.

The genes are TRBV30 and TRBJ1-1; 8 nucleotides line up with TRBD1. The CDR3 extends over 13 amino acids. V shed 2 bases and J 10 bases; nucleotides not matched to a gene: 9. CDR1 GTSNPN and CDR2 SVGIG come from the germline V gene (reference sequence). The CDR3 reads CAWSLGQGARAFF. DNA for the CDR3: TGTGCCTGGAGTCTTGGGCAGGGGGCTCGAGCTTTCTTT.

The chain links TRBV27 to TRBJ2-1; D call uncertain. The CDR3 runs to 13 residues. Germline values: CDR1 MNHEY, CDR2 SMNVEV (reference sequence). V dropped 6 bases and J dropped 3 bases, with 9 bases sitting between them. The DNA of the CDR3 is TGTGCCAGCAGGGAAAAATGCTACAATGAGCAGTTCTTC. This translates into CASREKCYNEQFF.

The chain uses TRBV11-2 and TRBJ2-5; 9 nucleotides align to TRBD1. The CDR3 covers 15 residues. V lost 4 bases to trimming and J lost 1 base; unmatched junction nucleotides: 4. The germline gives CDR1 SGHAT, CDR2 FQNNGV. The CDR3 nucleotides are TGTGCCAGCAGCTCGGGACAGGGTGGCCAAGAGACCCAGTACTTC. Encoded protein: CASSSGQGGQETQYF.

The table lists this clone with a count of one. The CDR3 region has the DNA TGCGCCAGCAGCTTTGCAGGGGGTGAGACTGAAGCTTTCTTT. It translates to CASSFAGGETEAFF. The gene calls are TRBV5-1 and TRBJ1-1; 7 bases fit TRBD1. V shed 2 bases and J 5 bases; nucleotides not matched to a gene: 6. CDR1 SGHRS and CDR2 YFSETQ come from the germline V gene. The CDR3 contains 14 residues. Using reference TRBV5-1 and TRBJ1-1 for the parts outside the CDR3, the full variable domain is KAGVTQTPRYLIKTRGQQVTLSCSPISGHRSVSWYQQTPGQGLQFLFEYFSETQRNKGNFPGRFSGRQFSNSRSEMNVSTLELGDSALYLCASSFAGGETEAFFGQGTRLTVV.

This chain connects TRBV7-2 to TRBJ2-7; D perhaps matches TRBD1 (7 bases). V was clipped by 3 bases and J by 3 bases, with 15 bases between them. Germline V gene data show CDR1 as SGHTA and CDR2 as FQGNSA. This CDR3 contains 15 residues. CDR3 nucleotide sequence: TGTGCCAGCAGCTTTCGACAGGGAGGCGGCTACGAGCAGTACTTC. This sequence encodes CASSFRQGGGYEQYF.

Only one count was recorded for this clone. The chain combines TRBV25-1 with TRBJ1-4, with D perhaps matching TRBD1 (5 bases). The CDR3 covers 15 residues. Germline loops: CDR1 MGHDK, CDR2 SYGVNS. V was shortened by 3 bases and J by 5 bases, with 13 bases between the two germline ends. This CDR3 reads CASSDPGTYNEKLFF. The CDR3 bases are TGTGCCAGCAGTGACCCCGGGACGTACAATGAAAAACTGTTTTTT.

This clone was seen only a few times. This chain joins TRBV11-3 and TRBJ2-1; TRBD2 agrees at 12 bases. The CDR3 length is 17 residues. Germline V gene lookup returns CDR1 SGHNT and CDR2 YENEEA. Trimming cost V 2 bases and J 7 bases; bases outside gene matches: 9. The CDR3 DNA reads as TGTGCCAGCAGCTTAAACCCCACTAGCGGGAGGTGGAATGAGCAGTTCTTC. Translating it yields CASSLNPTSGRWNEQFF.

V gene TRBV9 combines with J gene TRBJ2-2, with 7 positions matching TRBD2. The V segment lost 3 bases and the J segment 1 base; nucleotides outside the gene matches: 9. CDR1 is SGDLS and CDR2 is YYNGEE in the germline V gene. This CDR3 has 17 amino acids. The CDR3, as DNA: TGTGCCAGCAGCGGAGCCCAGAGCGGGATGAACACCGGGGAGCTGTTTTTT. It is translated as CASSGAQSGMNTGELFF. Full variable domain (rest looked up from reference TRBV9 and TRBJ2-2): DSGVTQTPKHLITATGQRVTLRCSPRSGDLSVYWYQQSLDQGLQFLIQYYNGEERAKGNILERFSAQQFPDLHSELNLSSLELGDSALYFCASSGAQSGMNTGELFFGEGSRLTVL.

The chain uses TRBV7-3 and TRBJ2-3; TRBD1 agrees at 7 bases. With 2 bases clipped from V and 1 base from J, the junction kept 9 bases outside the gene matches. In germline, CDR1 is SGHTA, CDR2 FQGTGA. The CDR3 has 17 residues. The CDR3 reads CASSLGFPGQRTDTQYF. The CDR3 DNA reads as TGTGCCAGCAGCTTAGGGTTTCCGGGACAGCGCACAGATACGCAGTATTTT.

The V gene is TRBV19, the J gene TRBJ2-7; 7 nucleotides match TRBD2. V shed 7 bases, J shed 2 bases, and the junction held 8 bases outside the gene matches. Germline lookup yields CDR1 LNHDA and CDR2 SQIVND (reference sequence). The CDR3 length is 14 residues. The CDR3 sequence is CASKGLADAYEQYF. The CDR3 DNA follows: TGTGCCAGTAAGGGTCTAGCGGACGCCTACGAGCAGTACTTC.

This chain links TRBV10-1 with TRBJ1-5, with a possible D match to TRBD1 (5 bases). V was pared by 7 bases and J by 10 bases, with 17 bases between. CDR3 length: 13 amino acids. Germline CDR1 reads WNHNN; CDR2 reads SYGVQD (reference sequence). CDR3 nucleotides: TGCGCCAGCAAACACAGGACATTGCAACCCCAGCATTTT. It specifies CASKHRTLQPQHF.

This clone was observed a single time. The chain links TRBV24-1 to TRBJ2-2; 7 nucleotides match TRBD2. V lost 4 bases, J lost 1 base, and 2 bases stayed unmatched. CDR3 length: 15 amino acids. Germline loops: CDR1 KGHDR, CDR2 SFDVKD. DNA for the CDR3: TGTGCCACCAGTGAGGCTAGCGGGAACACCGGGGAGCTGTTTTTT. Translated, it gives CATSEASGNTGELFF.

This chain connects TRBV24-1 to TRBJ2-2, with 8 positions matching TRBD1. CDR3 length: 14 amino acids. Per germline, CDR1 KGHDR and CDR2 SFDVKD. V lost 7 bases, J lost 7 bases, and 7 bases stayed unmatched. The CDR3 spells CATRTTGVSGELFF. CDR3 nucleotide sequence: TGTGCCACCAGGACGACAGGGGTGAGCGGGGAGCTGTTTTTT.

This clone turned up a few times. V gene TRBV7-8 combines with J gene TRBJ2-7, with a weak D call TRBD1 (6 bases). Germline lookup yields CDR1 SGHVS and CDR2 FQNEAQ. The V end was cut by 4 bases, the J end by 1 base, with 8 bases between. This CDR3 is built from 13 residues. The CDR3 bases are TGTGCCAGCAGCTCTACAGGGTCCTACGAGCAGTACTTC. It specifies CASSSTGSYEQYF.

J is TRBJ2-1 and V is TRBV19; 8 bases map to TRBD2. The length of the CDR3 is 16 residues. V was clipped by 6 bases and J by 0 bases; unmatched bases: 7. From germline, CDR1 is LNHDA and CDR2 SQIVND (reference sequence). The CDR3 DNA sequence: TGTGCCAGTAGCCCTCTAGCGGGTGTCTCCTACAATGAGCAGTTCTTC. Its translation is CASSPLAGVSYNEQFF.

The genes are TRBV11-3 and TRBJ2-1; D is possibly TRBD2 (5 bases). V was cut by 3 bases and J by 8 bases, with 20 bases left in between. This CDR3 comprises 16 residues. Germline CDR1 is SGHNT and CDR2 is YENEEA. The CDR3 loop reads CASSLGGWTLRHEQFF. In nucleotides, the CDR3 is TGTGCCAGCAGCTTGGGCGGGTGGACTCTAAGGCATGAGCAGTTCTTC.

V gene TRBV13 combines with J gene TRBJ2-7, with TRBD2 matching 7 bases. V gave up 0 bases and J gave up 2 bases; unmatched junction bases: 4. The CDR3 is 15 amino acids. Germline CDR1 PRHDT, CDR2 FYEKMQ (reference sequence). CDR3 residues: CASSLGLAATYEQYF. CDR3 nucleotide sequence: TGTGCCAGCAGCTTAGGGCTAGCGGCGACCTACGAGCAGTACTTC.